The following is a TCR beta chain sequence with its context. Its antigen remains unknown. TCRdb keeps only in-frame clones here, not all; method: immunoSEQ multiplex PCR. The sample includes tens of thousands of clones, more than 70% seen only once; the top ten take 20% to 25%. Documented time point: week 5, during vaccination. Vaccine doses each comprised 300 ug of mutant IDH1 20-mer peptide, with topical imiquimod. This specimen belongs to a study of a mutant IDH1 vaccine in newly diagnosed glioma. The sample consisted of PBMCs, taken from a glioma patient whose treatment included an IDH1 peptide vaccine. The clonotype was recovered from a man between 18 and 29 years old with glioma.

This chain's CDR3 is CASSLTGATQPQHF. In DNA form, the CDR3 reads TGTGCCAGCAGCCTTACAGGGGCGACTCAGCCCCAGCATTTT. The J gene is TRBJ1-5, the V gene TRBV28, with TRBD1 identical over 7 bases. This CDR3 is 14 amino acids long. In germline, CDR1 is MDHEN, CDR2 SYDVKM. Unmatched junction bases numbered 8, after V lost 6 bases and J lost 6 bases.